A selection of T cell receptor beta chains follows, all from one sample in a study of blood T cell repertoires in COVID-19. Some clones are missing from TCRdb's copy, which holds only in-frame ones; the method was immunoSEQ multiplex PCR. The data contain 90,000 to 120,000 clones, roughly nine tenths of them singletons. Sequencing was done on a sample of peripheral blood. Source of these receptors: a human donor in a cohort sampled during active COVID-19. Each CDR3 is given with its conserved first and last residue. A D gene is named only where the DNA matches it firmly. Clone size, where shown, is once, few, many, or a class for clones that have expanded.

V gene	J gene	clone size	CDR3 length	D gene	CDR3 protein	CDR3 DNA
TRBV10-3	TRBJ1-1	NA	13	TRBD1	CAIREGQGAEAFF	TGTGCCATCAGGGAGGGACAGGGGGCTGAAGCTTTCTTT
TRBV5-5	TRBJ1-1	NA	13	NA	CASRLRGQAEAFF	TGTGCCAGCAGACTCAGGGGCCAGGCTGAAGCTTTCTTT
TRBV25-1	TRBJ1-1	once	13	NA	CASRQGGNTEAFF	TGTGCCAGCAGACAGGGTGGAAACACTGAAGCTTTCTTT
TRBV2	TRBJ1-1	NA	14	NA	CASSARPLNTEAFF	TGTGCCAGCAGCGCCAGGCCTTTGAACACTGAAGCTTTCTTT
TRBV5-4	TRBJ1-2	NA	15	NA	CASSRGGTKNYGYTF	TGTGCCAGCAGCAGGGGGGGGACGAAGAACTATGGCTACACCTTC
TRBV19	TRBJ1-6	few	14	NA	CASSFGSYNSPLHF	TGTGCCAGTAGTTTTGGCAGTTATAATTCACCCCTCCACTTT
TRBV30	TRBJ2-5	NA	14	TRBD1	CAWSVRQGGETQYF	TGTGCCTGGAGTGTAAGACAGGGTGGGGAGACCCAGTACTTC
TRBV7-9	TRBJ1-4	NA	14	TRBD1	CASSSGQGREKLFF	TGTGCCAGCAGCTCCGGACAGGGAAGGGAAAAACTGTTTTTT
TRBV5-4	TRBJ2-1	once	15	TRBD2	CASSPGLAPYNEQFF	TGTGCCAGCAGCCCAGGACTAGCGCCTTACAATGAGCAGTTCTTC
TRBV7-9	TRBJ2-6	NA	17	NA	CASSSTGGISGANVLTF	TGTGCCAGCAGCTCCACAGGTGGGATCTCTGGGGCCAACGTCCTGACTTTC
TRBV6-2/TRBV6-3	TRBJ1-1	NA	13	NA	CASSYPGVAEAFF	TGTGCCAGCAGTTACCCCGGGGTTGCCGAAGCTTTCTTT
TRBV28	TRBJ2-7	NA	16	TRBD1	CASSLSMGTGLYEQYF	TGTGCCAGCAGTTTATCTATGGGGACAGGGTTGTACGAGCAGTACTTC
TRBV12-3/TRBV12-4	TRBJ2-7	NA	12	NA	CASSLTFYEQYF	TGTGCCAGCAGTTTGACTTTCTACGAGCAGTACTTC
TRBV28	TRBJ1-1	NA	13	NA	CASSLQGGTEAFF	TGTGCCAGCAGTTTACAAGGGGGCACTGAAGCTTTCTTT
TRBV4-1	TRBJ1-2	NA	14	TRBD1	CASSQGTGDYGYTF	TGCGCCAGCAGCCAAGGAACAGGGGACTATGGCTACACCTTC
TRBV9	TRBJ2-5	NA	15	TRBD2	CASSAGTSGQETQYF	TGTGCCAGCAGCGCCGGGACTAGCGGCCAAGAGACCCAGTACTTC
TRBV10-1	TRBJ2-1	NA	12	NA	CASSGPVHEQFF	TGCGCCAGCAGTGGCCCAGTCCATGAGCAGTTCTTC